These T cell receptor beta chains were read from a single sample in a study of somatic mutations in cytotoxic T cells in rheumatoid arthritis. Clones were sequenced by immunoSEQ multiplex PCR, and TCRdb holds only the in-frame ones, with some missing. The table lists 15,000 to 20,000 clones, approximately 80% of them singletons. Sequencing was performed on CD8+ T cells sorted from blood. The receptors come from a woman aged 50 to 65 in good health. CDR3s include the opening cysteine and the closing phenylalanine or tryptophan. The order of the fields is J gene, V gene, clone size, D gene, CDR3 protein, CDR3 DNA. The D gene is left open where the match is weak. Expanded clones are given a class, and other clones once, few, many or no size at all.

TRBJ1-6,TRBV28,-,-,CASTTPGTWSYNSPLHF,TGTGCCAGCACCACGCCCGGGACGTGGTCCTATAATTCACCCCTCCACTTT
TRBJ2-7,TRBV5-4,medium-sized,-,CASSPWEGAGEQYF,TGTGCCAGCAGCCCCTGGGAAGGGGCAGGTGAGCAGTACTTC
TRBJ2-7,TRBV27,-,TRBD1,CASSDRTGVSYEQYF,TGTGCCAGCAGCGATCGGACAGGGGTATCCTACGAGCAGTACTTC
TRBJ2-2,TRBV7-6,-,-,CASSPNGELFF,TGTGCCAGCAGCCCTAACGGGGAGCTGTTTTTT
TRBJ2-1,TRBV6-5,once,-,CASSPPGGINNEQFF,TGTGCCAGCAGTCCCCCCGGGGGCATTAACAATGAGCAGTTCTTC
TRBJ2-1,TRBV6-5,-,TRBD2,CASSYGLAAYNEQFF,TGTGCCAGCAGTTACGGACTAGCCGCCTACAATGAGCAGTTCTTC
TRBJ2-7,TRBV7-3,-,-,CASSLFVNEQYF,TGTGCCAGCAGCTTATTCGTAAACGAGCAGTACTTC
TRBJ2-1,TRBV9,-,TRBD1,CASSVTGVSGNEQFF,TGTGCCAGCAGCGTAACAGGGGTCTCTGGGAATGAGCAGTTCTTC
TRBJ2-5,TRBV28,-,-,CASSLRLTEETQYF,TGTGCCAGCAGTTTAAGACTAACGGAAGAGACCCAGTACTTC
TRBJ2-2,TRBV7-9,-,TRBD2,CASSSQEAGGNTGELFF,TGTGCCAGCAGTTCCCAGGAAGCGGGGGGAAACACCGGGGAGCTGTTTTTT
TRBJ2-7,TRBV4-2,-,TRBD2,CASSQDMEGSGGYEQYF,TGTGCCAGCAGCCAAGATATGGAGGGTAGCGGGGGGTACGAGCAGTACTTC
TRBJ1-1,TRBV14,-,-,CASSQEGQEGPEAFF,TGTGCCAGCAGCCAAGAAGGGCAGGAAGGGCCTGAAGCTTTCTTT
TRBJ1-1,TRBV25-1,-,-,CASSEVGVEAFF,TGTGCCAGCAGTGAAGTGGGCGTTGAAGCTTTCTTT
TRBJ2-7,TRBV27,-,-,CASGTRSSYEQYF,TGTGCCTCCGGGACGAGGAGCTCCTACGAGCAGTACTTC
TRBJ2-3,TRBV10-3,-,TRBD1,CAIRGTGGLTDTQYF,TGTGCCATCAGGGGGACAGGGGGCCTCACAGATACGCAGTATTTT
TRBJ1-1,TRBV28,-,-,CASMGASTEAFF,TGTGCCAGCATGGGGGCGTCCACTGAAGCTTTCTTT
TRBJ1-1,TRBV30,-,TRBD1,CAWAIEQGPYTEAFF,TGTGCCTGGGCGATAGAACAGGGGCCTTACACTGAAGCTTTCTTT
TRBJ1-1,TRBV7-9,-,-,CASSFLSLHPTEAFF,TGTGCCAGCAGCTTCCTATCGCTGCATCCCACTGAAGCTTTCTTT
TRBJ2-1,TRBV5-4,-,-,CASSFVGGDEQFF,TGTGCCAGCAGCTTCGTAGGGGGGGATGAGCAGTTCTTC
TRBJ2-2,TRBV9,-,TRBD1,CASSGTGTENTGELFF,TGTGCCAGCAGCGGAACCGGGACAGAGAACACCGGGGAGCTGTTTTTT
TRBJ2-1,TRBV10-3,large,TRBD1,CAISKTGSAYNEQFF,TGTGCCATCAGTAAGACAGGGAGCGCCTACAATGAGCAGTTCTTC
TRBJ2-5,TRBV7-9,-,-,CASSPWERETQYF,TGTGCCAGCAGCCCATGGGAGCGCGAGACCCAGTACTTC
TRBJ2-1,TRBV19,-,-,CASSRTYVEQFF,TGTGCCAGTAGCAGAACCTACGTTGAGCAGTTCTTC
TRBJ1-1,TRBV4-1,-,-,CASSQPDTLGTEAFF,TGCGCCAGCAGCCAACCAGACACCCTGGGCACTGAAGCTTTCTTT
TRBJ1-1,TRBV11-3,-,TRBD1,CASSPGGTEAFF,TGTGCCAGCAGCCCAGGGGGCACTGAAGCTTTCTTT
TRBJ2-1,TRBV5-6,-,-,CASSLDGRFPYNEQFF,TGTGCCAGCAGCTTGGACGGGAGATTCCCGTACAATGAGCAGTTCTTC
TRBJ2-1,TRBV28,-,-,CASSSTGTVAQREINEQFF,TGTGCCAGCAGTTCCACAGGGACCGTGGCCCAGCGGGAAATCAATGAGCAGTTCTTC
TRBJ2-7,TRBV4-1,-,-,CASSQVLAPYYEQYF,TGCGCCAGCAGCCAAGTCTTAGCCCCGTACTACGAGCAGTACTTC
TRBJ1-1,TRBV6-5,-,-,CASTAPGKTFF,TGTGCCAGCACCGCCCCAGGGAAGACTTTCTTT
TRBJ2-5,TRBV6-1,-,TRBD2,CASGAPSGFETQYF,TGTGCCAGCGGCGCTCCTAGCGGGTTTGAGACCCAGTACTTC
TRBJ2-7,TRBV27,-,-,CASSLEFSSEQYF,TGTGCCAGCAGTTTGGAGTTTAGCTCCGAGCAGTACTTC
TRBJ2-2,TRBV21-1,-,-,CASSESRYDTGELFF,TGTGCCAGCAGCGAAAGCAGGTACGACACCGGGGAGCTGTTTTTT
TRBJ2-1,TRBV9,-,TRBD2,CASTVSGGTLNEQFF,TGTGCCAGCACTGTTAGCGGGGGAACCCTTAATGAGCAGTTCTTC
TRBJ1-2,TRBV27,-,-,CASSLSIADINTF,TGTGCCAGCAGTTTATCGATCGCCGACATTAACACCTTC
TRBJ1-1,TRBV9,-,TRBD1,CASSPAGGTEAFF,TGTGCCAGCAGCCCAGCAGGGGGCACTGAAGCTTTCTTT
TRBJ2-6,TRBV4-1,once,-,CASSLRGGGANVLTF,TGCGCCAGCAGCCTAAGGGGTGGTGGGGCCAACGTCCTGACTTTC
TRBJ2-1,TRBV6-4,once,TRBD2,CASSERPGTSGNEQFF,TGTGCCAGCAGTGAGCGCCCCGGGACTAGCGGCAATGAGCAGTTCTTC
TRBJ2-7,TRBV7-4,once,-,CASSPDYADYEQYF,TGTGCCAGCAGCCCCGACTATGCCGACTACGAGCAGTACTTC
TRBJ2-5,TRBV2,-,TRBD2,CASRLGGRVQETQYF,TGTGCCAGCAGGCTTGGCGGGAGGGTGCAGGAGACCCAGTACTTC
TRBJ2-1,TRBV4-2,few,TRBD2,CASSQGLAGGFDEQFF,TGTGCCAGCAGCCAAGGGCTAGCGGGGGGTTTTGATGAGCAGTTCTTC
TRBJ2-7,TRBV7-9,-,TRBD2,CASSPGYRGESSYEQYF,TGTGCCAGCAGCCCCGGCTACCGGGGGGAGAGCTCCTACGAGCAGTACTTC
TRBJ2-7,TRBV6-1,-,-,CASSEVAIYEQYF,TGTGCCAGCAGTGAAGTGGCTATCTACGAGCAGTACTTC
TRBJ2-3,TRBV14,-,-,CASSQGRHTDTQYF,TGTGCCAGCAGCCAAGGGCGACACACAGATACGCAGTATTTT
TRBJ2-2,TRBV11-3,-,-,CASSLTGLGTGELFF,TGTGCCAGCAGCTTGACAGGACTCGGTACCGGGGAGCTGTTTTTT
TRBJ1-1,TRBV7-9,few,-,CASSLDNSVNTEAFF,TGTGCCAGCAGCTTAGACAACAGTGTGAACACTGAAGCTTTCTTT
TRBJ2-7,TRBV9,-,TRBD2,CASSAGLVASYEQYF,TGTGCCAGCAGTGCTGGACTAGTTGCTTCCTACGAGCAGTACTTC
TRBJ2-7,TRBV6-5,-,-,CASSPSAAYEQYF,TGTGCCAGCAGTCCGAGCGCAGCCTACGAGCAGTACTTC
TRBJ2-1,TRBV28,-,-,CASSLDTSYNEQFF,TGTGCCAGCAGTTTGGATACCTCCTACAATGAGCAGTTCTTC
TRBJ1-1,TRBV6-1,-,-,CASKPPGVNTEAFF,TGTGCCAGCAAGCCGCCGGGGGTTAACACTGAAGCTTTCTTT
TRBJ2-7,TRBV5-1,-,-,CASSPDLGYEQYF,TGCGCCAGCAGCCCGGACCTGGGGTACGAGCAGTACTTC
TRBJ2-7,TRBV2,-,-,CASSPGTAYEQYF,TGTGCCAGCAGCCCGGGGACTGCTTACGAGCAGTACTTC
TRBJ2-7,TRBV27,-,TRBD1,CASSKGQAISYEQYF,TGTGCCAGCAGTAAGGGACAGGCAATCTCCTACGAGCAGTACTTC
TRBJ1-2,TRBV10-3,-,-,CAISEAQGPNYGYTF,TGTGCCATCAGTGAAGCCCAGGGCCCTAACTATGGCTACACCTTC
TRBJ2-7,TRBV30,-,-,CAGLLWPYEQYF,TGTGCCGGCCTACTCTGGCCCTACGAGCAGTACTTC
TRBJ2-1,TRBV4-1,-,-,CASSLSAGKNEQFF,TGCGCCAGCAGCCTGTCAGCAGGCAAAAATGAGCAGTTCTTC
TRBJ1-6,TRBV30,-,-,CASGGDSPLHF,TGTGCCTCGGGGGGCGACTCACCCCTCCACTTT
TRBJ2-7,TRBV2,-,-,CASSETVSYEQYF,TGTGCCAGCAGTGAAACAGTCTCCTACGAGCAGTACTTC